This T cell receptor beta chain was documented in a study of T cell responses to AZD1222 COVID-19 vaccine. Only in-frame clones appear in the TCRdb table, and some are missing; sequencing was by immunoSEQ multiplex PCR. The table shows about 97,000 clones, with more than 70% occurring only once. V lost 5 bases, J lost 2 bases, and 2 bases stayed unmatched. The CDR3 consists of 14 residues. CDR1 and CDR2 from the germline V gene are SGHAT and FQNNGV. The sample in question was peripheral blood, obtained on day 0 of AZD1222 vaccination. The J gene is TRBJ2-5, the V gene TRBV11-2, with 10 bases fitting TRBD2. This receptor was taken from an adult in good health. CDR3: CASSQTSGQETQYF. Written as DNA, the CDR3 is TGTGCCAGCAGCCAGACTAGCGGGCAAGAGACCCAGTACTTC.